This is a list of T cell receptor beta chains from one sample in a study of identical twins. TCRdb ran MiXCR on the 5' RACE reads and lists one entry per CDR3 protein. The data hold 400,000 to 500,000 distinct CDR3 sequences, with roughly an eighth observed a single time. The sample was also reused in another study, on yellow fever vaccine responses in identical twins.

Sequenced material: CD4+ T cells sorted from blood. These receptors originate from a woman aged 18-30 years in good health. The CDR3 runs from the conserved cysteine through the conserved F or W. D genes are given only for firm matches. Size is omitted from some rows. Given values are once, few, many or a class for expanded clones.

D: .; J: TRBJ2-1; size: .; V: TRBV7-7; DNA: TGTGCTAGCGGCCTAGGGGGATCGTACAATGAGCAGTTCTTC; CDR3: CASGLGGSYNEQFF
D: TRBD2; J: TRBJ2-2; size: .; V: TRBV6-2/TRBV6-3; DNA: TGTGCCAGCACGAAGACTAGCGGGAGAATTGACACCGGGGAGCTGTTTTTT; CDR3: CASTKTSGRIDTGELFF
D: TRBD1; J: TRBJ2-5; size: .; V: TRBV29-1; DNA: TGCAGCGCCTGGCCCCAGGGGGCTCGGGAGACCCAGTACTTC; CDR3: CSAWPQGARETQYF
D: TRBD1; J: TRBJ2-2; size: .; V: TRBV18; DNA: TGTGCCAGCTCTTGGACAGGGGACACCGGGGAGCTGTTTTTT; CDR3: CASSWTGDTGELFF
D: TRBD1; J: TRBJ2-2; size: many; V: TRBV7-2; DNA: TGTGCCAGCAGCTTTCTCTTCGGACAGGGGGTTGCCGGGGAGCTGTTTTTT; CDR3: CASSFLFGQGVAGELFF
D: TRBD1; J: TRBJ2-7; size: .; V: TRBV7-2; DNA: TGTGCCAGCAGCTTAGTTGGAGGGACAGGGCCCTCCTACGAGCAGTACTTC; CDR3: CASSLVGGTGPSYEQYF
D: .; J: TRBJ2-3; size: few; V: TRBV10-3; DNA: TGTGCCATCAGTGAGTCTGGCAGGGAGTACACAGATACGCAGTATTTT; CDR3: CAISESGREYTDTQYF
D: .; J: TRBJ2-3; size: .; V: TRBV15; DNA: TGTGCCTGCGCCACGGGCAGGCGGAGCACAGATACGCAGTATTTT; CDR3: CACATGRRSTDTQYF
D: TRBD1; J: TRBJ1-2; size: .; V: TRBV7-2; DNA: TGTGCCAGCAGCTTTGAACCGGGACAGGGTATCTATGGCTACACCTTC; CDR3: CASSFEPGQGIYGYTF
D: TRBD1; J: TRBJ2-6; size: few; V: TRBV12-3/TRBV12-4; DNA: TGTGCCAGCAGACCCGGGACAGCCTCTGGGGCCAACGTCCTGACTTTC; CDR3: CASRPGTASGANVLTF
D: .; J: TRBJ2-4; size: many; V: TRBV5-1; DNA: TGCGCCAGCAGCTTGGTAGGGGGGACGGCCAAAAACATTCAGTACTTC; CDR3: CASSLVGGTAKNIQYF
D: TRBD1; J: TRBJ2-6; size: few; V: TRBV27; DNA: TGTGCCAGCAGTTGGGGGACAGGGGGCTCTGGGGCCAACGTCCTGACTTTC; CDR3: CASSWGTGGSGANVLTF
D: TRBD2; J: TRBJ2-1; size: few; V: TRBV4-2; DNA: TGTGCCAGCAGCCTTCGTAGCGGGAGGGCCTCCAATGAGCAGTTCTTC; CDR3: CASSLRSGRASNEQFF
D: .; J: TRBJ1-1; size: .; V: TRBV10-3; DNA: TGTGCCATCAGTGAGTCGACGGCTAACACTGAAGCTTTCTTT; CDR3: CAISESTANTEAFF
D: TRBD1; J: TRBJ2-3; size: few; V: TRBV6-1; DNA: TGTGCCAGCAGTCGGACAGGGAGCCTATCCCACACAGATACGCAGTATTTT; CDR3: CASSRTGSLSHTDTQYF
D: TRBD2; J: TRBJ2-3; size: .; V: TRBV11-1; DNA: TGTGCCAGCAGCTCGGTAGCGGGAGATACGCAGTATTTT; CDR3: CASSSVAGDTQYF
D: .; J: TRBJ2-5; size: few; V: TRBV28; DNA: TGTGCCAGCGGGGACCAGGGGGAGACCCAGTACTTC; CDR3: CASGDQGETQYF
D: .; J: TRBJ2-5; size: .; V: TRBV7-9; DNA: TGTGCCAGCAGCTTAGGGGATACGGAGACCCAGTACTTC; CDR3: CASSLGDTETQYF
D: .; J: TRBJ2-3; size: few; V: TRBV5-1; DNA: TGCGCCAGCAGCTTGGGGGGACTCGTACGGGATACGCAGTATTTT; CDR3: CASSLGGLVRDTQYF
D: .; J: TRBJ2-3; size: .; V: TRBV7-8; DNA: TGTGCCAGCAGCCAGGAGCGGGCTCGAGATACGCAGTATTTT; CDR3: CASSQERARDTQYF
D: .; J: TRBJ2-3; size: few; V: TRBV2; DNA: TGTGCCAGCAGTGAAGCGTGGCGGAAATACACAGATACGCAGTATTTT; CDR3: CASSEAWRKYTDTQYF
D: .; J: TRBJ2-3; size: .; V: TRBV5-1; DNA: TGCGCCAGCAGCGTAGCGGCCACAGATACGCAGTATTTT; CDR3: CASSVAATDTQYF
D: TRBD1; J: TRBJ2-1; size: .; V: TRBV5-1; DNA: TGCGCCAGCAGCGTGGTAGGGACAGACAATGAGCAGTTCTTC; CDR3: CASSVVGTDNEQFF
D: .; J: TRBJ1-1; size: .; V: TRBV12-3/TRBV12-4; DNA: TGTGCCAGCAGTTTGGGGGGGGCGGGTAAGAACACTGAAGCTTTCTTT; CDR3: CASSLGGAGKNTEAFF
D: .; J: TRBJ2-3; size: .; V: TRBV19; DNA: TGTGCCAGTAGTCTCCTCCAGGGTACGCAGTATTTT; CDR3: CASSLLQGTQYF
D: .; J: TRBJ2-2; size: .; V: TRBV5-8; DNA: TGTGCCATGGGCCCTGGGGTCAGCAGCAGGGAGCTGCTTTTT; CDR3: CAMGPGVSSRELLF
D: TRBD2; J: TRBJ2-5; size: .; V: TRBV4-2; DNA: TGTGCCAGCAGCCAAGAGAATTTTCGGTCGAGCGGGGGGAGGGAGACCCAGTACTTC; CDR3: CASSQENFRSSGGRETQYF
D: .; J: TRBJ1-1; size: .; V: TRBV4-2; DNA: TGTGCCAGCAGCCAATCTCTCCAGGGGACCCCTGAAGCTTTCTTT; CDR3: CASSQSLQGTPEAFF
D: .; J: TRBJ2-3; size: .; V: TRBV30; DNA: TGTGCCTGGAGTGACCCCGTAGATACGCAGTATTTT; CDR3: CAWSDPVDTQYF
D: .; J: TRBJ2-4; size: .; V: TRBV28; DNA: TGTGCCAGCAGTTTATGGGGCGGGGACGTAGCCAAAAACATTCAGTACTTC; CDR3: CASSLWGGDVAKNIQYF
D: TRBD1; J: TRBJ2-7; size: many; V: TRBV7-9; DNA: TGTGCCAGCCGCAATTCCGGGACAGGGGATAGCGAGCAGTACTTC; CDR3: CASRNSGTGDSEQYF
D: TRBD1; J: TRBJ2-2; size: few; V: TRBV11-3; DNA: TGTGCCAGCAGCTTAGGTGCAGGGGGATGGACCGGGGAGCTGTTTTTT; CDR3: CASSLGAGGWTGELFF
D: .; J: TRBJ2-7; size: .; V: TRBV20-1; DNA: TGCAGTGCTAGAGTGCTGGTCGAGCAGTACTTC; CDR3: CSARVLVEQYF
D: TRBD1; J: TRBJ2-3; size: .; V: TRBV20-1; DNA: TGCAGTGCTGGGAACAGGGGATTCACAGATACGCAGTATTTT; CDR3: CSAGNRGFTDTQYF
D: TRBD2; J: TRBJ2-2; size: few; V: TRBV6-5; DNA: TGTGCCAGCAGTTCGACTAGCGGGAGTACGACCACCGGGGAGCTGTTTTTT; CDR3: CASSSTSGSTTTGELFF
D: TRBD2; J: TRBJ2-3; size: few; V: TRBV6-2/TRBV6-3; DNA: TGTGCCAGCAGTTACGGCGGGAGGTCAGATACGCAGTATTTT; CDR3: CASSYGGRSDTQYF
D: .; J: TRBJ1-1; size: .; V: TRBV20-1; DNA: TGCAGTGCGGGCCGCAGGGAGAATGAAGCTTTCTTT; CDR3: CSAGRRENEAFF
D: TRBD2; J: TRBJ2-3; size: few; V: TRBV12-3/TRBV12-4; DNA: TGTGCCAGCAGTTCTAGCGGGAGGATAGTTACAGATACGCAGTATTTT; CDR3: CASSSSGRIVTDTQYF
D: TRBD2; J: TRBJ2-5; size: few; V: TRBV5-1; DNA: TGCGCCAGCAGCTCAGGACTAGCGGGGTCTCGCCGAGAGACCCAGTACTTC; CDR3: CASSSGLAGSRRETQYF
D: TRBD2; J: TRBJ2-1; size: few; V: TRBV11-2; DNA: TGTGCCAGCAGCGCTTCCGGGACTAGCGGGAGGGCCAGCTACAATGAGCAGTTCTTC; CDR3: CASSASGTSGRASYNEQFF
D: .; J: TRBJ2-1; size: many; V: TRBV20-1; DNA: TGCAGTGCTAGAGGCAACAGACAGCTCTCCTACAATGAGCAGTTCTTC; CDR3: CSARGNRQLSYNEQFF
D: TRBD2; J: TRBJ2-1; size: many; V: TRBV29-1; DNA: TGCAGCGTTGACTTAGCGGGGGGGCTCCACAATGAGCAGTTCTTC; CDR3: CSVDLAGGLHNEQFF
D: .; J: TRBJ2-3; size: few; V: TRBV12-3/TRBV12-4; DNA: TGTGCCAGCAGACGCCGGGCGGGGTCTTCGGCAGATACGCAGTATTTT; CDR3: CASRRRAGSSADTQYF
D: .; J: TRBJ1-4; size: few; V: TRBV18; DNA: TGTGCCAGCTCACCACCCAGTGGCCACGGGGAAAAACTGTTTTTT; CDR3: CASSPPSGHGEKLFF
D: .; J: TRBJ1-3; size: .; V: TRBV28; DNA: TGTGCCAGCAGTCCAACAGGGCGCTCTGGAAACACCATATATTTT; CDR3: CASSPTGRSGNTIYF
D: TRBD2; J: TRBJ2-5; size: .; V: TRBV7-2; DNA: TGTGCCAGCAGCGGCGCCGGGACTAGGGCGACCCAGTACTTC; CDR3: CASSGAGTRATQYF
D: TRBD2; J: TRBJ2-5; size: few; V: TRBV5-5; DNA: TGTGCCAGCAGCAGGCCTACGGGGGGAGGAGTGGAGACCCAGTACTTC; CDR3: CASSRPTGGGVETQYF
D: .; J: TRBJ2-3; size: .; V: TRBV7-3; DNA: TGTGCCAGCAGCGACTACCGGGGAACAGATACGCAGTATTTT; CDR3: CASSDYRGTDTQYF
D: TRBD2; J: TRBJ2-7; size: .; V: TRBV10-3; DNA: TGTGCCACCACTAGCGGGGTTACCTACGAGCAGTACTTC; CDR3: CATTSGVTYEQYF
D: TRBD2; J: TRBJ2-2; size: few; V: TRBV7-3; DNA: TGTGCCAGCAGCTTAATCGCTAGCGGCGGGGAGCTGTTTTTT; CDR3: CASSLIASGGELFF
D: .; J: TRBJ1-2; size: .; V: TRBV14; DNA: TGTGCCAGCAGCCAGGGGACTTGGACAGTCCCCTCCGATGGCTACACCTTC; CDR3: CASSQGTWTVPSDGYTF
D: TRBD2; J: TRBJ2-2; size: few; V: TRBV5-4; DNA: TGTGCCAGCAGCTTGGGGACAGGGGAGGTCTGGACTAGCGGGGTGAACACCGGGGAGCTGTTTTTT; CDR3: CASSLGTGEVWTSGVNTGELFF
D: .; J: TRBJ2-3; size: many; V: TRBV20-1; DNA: TGCAGTGTCAGTGAGTCGGATACGCAGTATTTT; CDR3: CSVSESDTQYF
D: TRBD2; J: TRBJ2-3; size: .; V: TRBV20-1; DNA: TGCAGTGCTAGAGCAGCGGGGGGCAAGCAGGCAGATACGCAGTATTTT; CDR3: CSARAAGGKQADTQYF
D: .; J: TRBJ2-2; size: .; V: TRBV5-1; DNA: TGCGCCAGCAGCTTGGGCGGACTGGACACCGGGGAGCTGTTTTTT; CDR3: CASSLGGLDTGELFF